The rows below give T cell receptor beta chains drawn from one sample of a study of cytomegalovirus exposure and HLA in healthy donors. Profiled with immunoSEQ multiplex PCR; TCRdb holds only in-frame clones, not every one. In the table there are about 130,000 clones, less than 80% of which are singletons. Sequenced sample: PBMCs. These TCRs come from a female donor in good health and CMV-seropositive. CDR3s include the opening cysteine and the closing phenylalanine or tryptophan. D genes are given only for firm matches. Part of the rows lack a size; the others show once, few, many or a class for expanded clones.

>.|.|TRBJ1-1|TRBV11-2
CASSLSGNTEAFF
TGTGCCAGCAGCTTATCAGGGAACACTGAAGCTTTCTTT
>.|TRBD2|TRBJ2-4|TRBV28
CASSPAGTSGFLAKNIQYF
TGTGCCAGCAGTCCTGCCGGGACTAGCGGATTCTTAGCCAAAAACATTCAGTACTTC
>.|.|TRBJ1-1|TRBV19
CASKEAARNTEAFF
TGTGCCAGTAAGGAAGCGGCGAGGAACACTGAAGCTTTCTTT
>.|TRBD2|TRBJ2-5|TRBV5-5
CASSRWASGRVQETQYF
TGTGCCAGCAGCCGATGGGCTAGCGGGAGGGTCCAAGAGACCCAGTACTTC
>.|TRBD1|TRBJ2-3|TRBV9
CASSVFSGQVSTDTQYF
TGTGCCAGCAGCGTATTTTCGGGACAGGTTAGCACAGATACGCAGTATTTT
>.|TRBD1|TRBJ1-3|TRBV5-1
CASSLGGQHSGNTIYF
TGCGCCAGCAGCTTGGGGGGACAGCACTCTGGAAACACCATATATTTT
>.|.|TRBJ1-5|TRBV28
CASRDTFLNQPQHF
TGTGCCAGCAGGGACACATTTCTCAATCAGCCCCAGCATTTT
>few|TRBD1|TRBJ2-5|TRBV5-6
CASSFSDRAETQYF
TGTGCCAGCAGCTTTTCGGACAGGGCGGAGACCCAGTACTTC
>.|.|TRBJ2-3|TRBV7-2
CASSLVGAGTDTQYF
TGTGCCAGCAGCTTAGTTGGCGCGGGAACAGATACGCAGTATTTT
>.|.|TRBJ2-3|TRBV7-2
CASSLFSGSTDTQYF
TGTGCCAGCAGCTTATTTAGCGGAAGCACAGATACGCAGTATTTT
>.|TRBD1|TRBJ1-2|TRBV27
CASSSTGGYGYTF
TGTGCCAGCAGTTCGACAGGGGGCTATGGCTACACCTTC
>.|TRBD1|TRBJ2-7|TRBV7-9
CASSRQGINYEQYF
TGTGCCAGCAGCCGACAGGGGATAAACTACGAGCAGTACTTC
>once|TRBD1|TRBJ2-5|TRBV28
CASSSGQARKTQYF
TGTGCCAGCAGTTCGGGACAGGCTCGGAAGACCCAGTACTTC
>.|.|TRBJ2-3|TRBV5-1
CASSLSGQTDTQYF
TGCGCCAGCAGCCTAAGCGGGCAAACAGATACGCAGTATTTT
>.|TRBD2|TRBJ2-7|TRBV10-3
CAISAASGSYEQYF
TGTGCCATCAGTGCAGCTAGCGGCTCCTACGAGCAGTACTTC
>.|.|TRBJ2-2|TRBV10-1
CASSDSGANTGELFF
TGCGCCAGCAGTGATTCCGGGGCGAACACCGGGGAGCTGTTTTTT
>.|.|TRBJ1-5|TRBV14
CASSQTPRQPQHF
TGTGCCAGCAGCCAAACCCCTAGGCAGCCCCAGCATTTT
>.|.|TRBJ2-7|TRBV7-2
CASSPGRSAVYEQYF
TGTGCCAGCAGCCCTGGTCGTAGCGCCGTTTACGAGCAGTACTTC
>.|TRBD1|TRBJ1-1|TRBV19
CASSTPTGGNTEAFF
TGTGCCAGTAGTACCCCGACAGGGGGGAACACTGAAGCTTTCTTT
>.|.|TRBJ2-5|TRBV9
CASATGEGETQYF
TGTGCCAGTGCGACAGGGGAGGGGGAGACCCAGTACTTC
>.|.|TRBJ2-1|TRBV11-3
CASSTRWSANEQFF
TGTGCCAGCAGCACTCGATGGTCTGCCAATGAGCAGTTCTTC
>.|TRBD2|TRBJ2-1|TRBV25-1
CASSEYIASGGDEQFF
TGTGCCAGCAGTGAATACATCGCTAGCGGGGGGGATGAGCAGTTCTTC
>.|.|TRBJ2-3|TRBV5-1
CASSLIWESTDTQYF
TGCGCCAGCAGCTTGATCTGGGAGAGCACAGATACGCAGTATTTT
>once|TRBD1|TRBJ2-7|TRBV7-2
CASRGTGYFEQYF
TGTGCCAGCAGAGGGACAGGTTACTTCGAGCAGTACTTC
>.|TRBD2|TRBJ2-2|TRBV7-9
CASSPIAGVPGELFF
TGTGCCAGCAGCCCCATAGCGGGAGTACCCGGGGAGCTGTTTTTT
>.|TRBD2|TRBJ2-1|TRBV30
CAWSGTDRREVFF
TGTGCCTGGAGTGGCACCGACAGACGGGAGGTGTTCTTC
>few|.|TRBJ1-2|TRBV6-1
CASSEGWGSTRESGYTF
TGTGCCAGCAGTGAAGGGTGGGGCTCCACCCGGGAGTCTGGCTACACCTTC
>.|.|TRBJ1-2|TRBV2
CASSRDSYGYTF
TGTGCCAGCAGTAGAGACAGCTATGGCTACACCTTC
>few|TRBD2|TRBJ2-5|TRBV5-1
CASTNLAGLQETQYF
TGCGCCAGCACCAATTTAGCGGGGCTCCAAGAGACCCAGTACTTC
>.|TRBD1|TRBJ2-2|TRBV11-1
CASSVGQGNSPGELFF
TGTGCCAGCAGCGTCGGACAGGGTAATTCGCCCGGGGAGCTGTTTTTT